These T cell receptor beta chains were read from a single sample in a study of T cells in Graves' hyperthyroidism and ophthalmopathy. Each CDR3 protein is one row after TCRdb ran MiXCR on the multiplex PCR reads. The sample consists of hundreds of thousands of distinct CDR3 sequences, around 15% of them appearing once. The sample taken for sequencing was blood. The source of these receptors is a woman aged 18-30 years with Graves' hyperthyroidism. The CDR3 runs from the conserved cysteine through the conserved F or W.

>TRBV5-6
CASNDLGRAYEQYF
>TRBV5-1
CASSSGQGANTEAFF
>TRBV11-2
CASSSLTGTSEKLFF
>TRBV12-3/TRBV12-4
CASRISGDTGELFF
>TRBV28
CASGVLSYEQYF
>TRBV7-9
CASSREMVSEQYF
>TRBV11-3
CASSRTSYNEQFF
>TRBV12-3/TRBV12-4
CASSQLPRGQTEKLFF
>TRBV4-1
CASSQVTANYGYTF
>TRBV28
CASSHPFFSYEQYF
>TRBV12-3/TRBV12-4
CASRGDYNSPLHF
>TRBV20-1
CSARGGIGTEAFF
>TRBV14
CASSQPNTGELFF
>TRBV7-9
CAYRSGEPEAFF
>TRBV11-3
CASSLVAAYTEAFF
>TRBV4-1
CASSQDLAGWNEQFF
>TRBV19
CASSRYRGNEQFF
>TRBV10-3
CAISESSIRSEQFF
>TRBV20-1
CSARDLRVTGGTEAFF
>TRBV13
CASSPGGLAGVKDNEQFF
>TRBV27
CASRRYGGELFF
>TRBV5-5
CASSIRQGPYEQYF
>TRBV7-8
CASSLETLAKNIQYF
>TRBV12-3/TRBV12-4
CASSLGSGSAYEQYF
>TRBV24-1
CATSDLSGSDYNEQFF
>TRBV7-9
CASSPPNLASYEQYF
>TRBV14
CASSQIPGTGDYEQYF
>TRBV12-3/TRBV12-4
CASSLGTEPKAQYF
>TRBV5-6
CASSLWQEAYEQYF
>TRBV6-1
CASNLVGNQPQHF
>TRBV29-1
CSVHPPGQLNNEQFF
>TRBV4-1
CASSHWDRANWAAFF
>TRBV29-1
CSVLFTGGRRSNEQFF
>TRBV15
CATSRGPVGNEKLFF